This T cell receptor (beta chain) was identified during a study of Tregs in tolerant kidney transplant recipients. Study-wide results and limits: Biological reproducibility was not directly addressed in this study. Findings come from small patient numbers and require larger validation.

The CDR3 runs to 15 residues. Germline V gene lookup returns CDR1 SGHAT and CDR2 FQNNGV. V was cut by 1 base and J by 0 bases, with 8 bases left in between. Remarks on this clone: Its antigen remains unidentified. The read falls 3 residues short of the CDR3 end, and the missing part is taken from the germline J gene.

Produced via immunoSEQ multiplex PCR; TCRdb's table is partial and in-frame only. Recorded for this sample: roughly 53,000 clones. Thawed PBMCs were FACS-sorted into unstimulated CD4+CD25+CD127- regulatory T cells, CD4+CD25- non-regulatory cells, CD4 and CD8 cells. The chain uses TRBV11-2 and TRBJ2-3; D uncertain. The receptor's source is a human donor who received a combined kidney and bone marrow transplant. This specimen consisted of CD4+ T cells from blood, obtained before the transplant. The covered CDR3 bases are TGTGCCAGCAGCTTAGGGCTCCGAAGCACAGATACG. Encoded protein: CASSLGLRSTDT. The entire CDR3 protein reads CASSLGLRSTDTQYF.